The 20 T cell receptor beta chains given below trace back to one sample, sequenced in a study of T cell repertoires in cytomegalovirus infection. TCRdb re-called the reads through MiXCR, storing one row per CDR3 protein. In the table there are roughly 200,000 distinct CDR3 sequences, approximately 17% of which are singletons. Sequenced sample: CD8+ T cells from PBMCs. All receptors come from a human donor in good health (CMV status not recorded). Some clones in this sample may be carry-over from other donors' samples.

The chain employs TRBV7-9 and TRBJ2-1; TRBD1 or TRBD2 may be the D gene (5 bases each). The CDR3 loop spans 18 amino acids. Germline V lookup: CDR1 SEHNR, CDR2 FQNEAQ (reference sequence). Trimming removed 2 bases at V and 4 bases at J, with 21 bases between. CDR3 sequence (DNA): TGTGCCAGCAGCTTACCCTCCCAAACCGGGACGGTGTACAATGAGCAGTTCTTC. Translated: CASSLPSQTGTVYNEQFF. The variable domain in full, with the rest retrieved from reference TRBV7-9 and TRBJ2-1, is DTGVSQNPRHKITKRGQNVTFRCDPISEHNRLYWYRQTLGQGPEFLTYFQNEAQLEKSRLLSDRFSAERPKGSFSTLEIQRTEQGDSAMYLCASSLPSQTGTVYNEQFFGPGTRLTVL.

The chain employs TRBV6-2 or TRBV6-3 and TRBJ2-7; tentatively, D is TRBD2 (6 bases). In germline, CDR1 is MNHEY, CDR2 SVGEGT. The CDR3 covers 14 residues. V was cut by 6 bases and J by 2 bases, with 14 bases left in between. The CDR3 here is CASSNRRDPYEQYF. In DNA form, the CDR3 reads TGTGCCAGCAGCAACCGGAGGGACCCCTACGAGCAGTACTTC.

This chain uses TRBV18 with TRBJ1-1; perhaps TRBD1 as D (5 bases). V was cut by 3 bases and J by 4 bases, with 9 bases left in between. This CDR3 spans 13 amino acids. The germline V gene encodes CDR1 KGHSH and CDR2 LQKENI. This CDR3 reads CASSPTAATEAFF. The CDR3 region has the DNA TGTGCCAGCTCACCGACAGCCGCCACTGAAGCTTTCTTT.

This chain uses TRBV7-8 with TRBJ1-5; a possible D gene is TRBD1 (5 bases). This CDR3 is built from 14 residues. V was cut by 5 bases and J by 7 bases, with 15 bases left in between. Per germline, CDR1 SGHVS and CDR2 FQNEAQ. DNA of the CDR3: TGTGCCAGCAGCCCTGCGGGGGGAAGACAGCCCCAGCATTTT. Translation: CASSPAGGRQPQHF. The full variable domain, its missing parts supplied by reference TRBV7-8 and TRBJ1-5, is GAGVSQSPRYKVAKRGQDVALRCDPISGHVSLFWYQQALGQGPEFLTYFQNEAQLDKSGLPSDRFFAERPEGSVSTLKIQRTQQEDSAVYLCASSPAGGRQPQHFGDGTRLSIL.

Only a few counts were recorded for this clonotype. This chain joins TRBV7-8 and TRBJ1-4, with 7 bases aligning to TRBD1. Germline V gene sequence: CDR1 SGHVS, CDR2 FQNEAQ. This CDR3 is 16 amino acids long. V was pared by 4 bases and J by 6 bases, with 11 bases of the junction left unmatched. As DNA, the CDR3 is TGTGCCAGCAGCTACGAAAGAGGGACAGTCTATGAAAAACTGTTTTTT. Translated, it gives CASSYERGTVYEKLFF.

This clonotype was counted a few times. This rearrangement joins TRBV7-2 to TRBJ2-5; D remains unclear. Germline V gives CDR1 SGHTA, CDR2 FQGNSA. The length of the CDR3 is 16 residues. The V end lost 3 bases, the J end lost 5 bases, and 19 bases lay between the germline ends. DNA of the CDR3: TGTGCCAGCAGCTTGCGCTACGGGCTGTATAATGAGACCCAGTACTTC. Its translation: CASSLRYGLYNETQYF.

This clonotype was found a few times. The rearrangement links TRBV4-3 to TRBJ2-7, with no clear D. V lost 3 bases to trimming and J lost 0 bases, with 15 bases between them. The CDR3 runs 16 residues. Germline CDR1 reads LGHNA; CDR2 reads YSLEER. CDR3: CASSQNPRKVSYEQYF. For the CDR3, the DNA is TGCGCCAGCAGCCAGAACCCTCGGAAGGTCTCCTACGAGCAGTACTTC.

The V and J genes are TRBV6-5 and TRBJ1-1; D possibly corresponds to TRBD1 (5 bases). Germline-derived CDR1 and CDR2 are MNHEY and SVGAGI. The length of the CDR3 is 14 residues. The V end lost 1 base, the J end lost 1 base, and 7 bases lay between the germline ends. DNA for the CDR3: TGTGCCAGCAGTTACTGGGGCCGGAACACTGAAGCTTTCTTT. This translates into CASSYWGRNTEAFF.

The rearrangement uses TRBV4-2 and TRBJ2-7; 9 bases align to TRBD1. The trim removed 4 bases at V and 5 bases at J, leaving 6 bases unmatched. This CDR3 has 14 amino acids. The germline CDR1 and CDR2 sequences are LGHNA and YNFKEQ. The CDR3 reads CASSLTGDRDEQYF. CDR3 nucleotide sequence: TGTGCCAGCAGCCTCACCGGGGACAGGGACGAGCAGTACTTC.

The chain has TRBV29-1 and TRBJ2-7; possible D gene TRBD1, 5 bases. The CDR3 is made up of 12 amino acids. Trimming took off 3 bases at V and 6 bases at J, with 12 bases between the two ends. CDR1 is SQVTM and CDR2 is ANQGSEA in the germline V gene. CDR3 in amino acids: CSVDIAGLEQYF. The CDR3 DNA reads TGCAGCGTTGATATCGCAGGGCTCGAGCAGTACTTC.

This clonotype was seen many times. V gene TRBV7-9 combines with J gene TRBJ1-4, with 8 bases identical to TRBD1. Trimming removed 1 base from V and 7 bases from J; junction bases left unmatched: 8. This CDR3 comprises 16 residues. Germline CDR1 SEHNR, CDR2 FQNEAQ (reference sequence). The CDR3 DNA is TGTGCCAGCAGCTTAGTGCAGGGGGCGCGGAGTGAAAAACTGTTTTTT. Translation: CASSLVQGARSEKLFF.

This clonotype was seen more than once but under ten times. V gene TRBV20-1 combines with J gene TRBJ2-1; D is uncertain. CDR3 length: 13 amino acids. The ends were cut back, 3 bases at V and 3 bases at J, with 9 bases in the middle. From germline, CDR1 is DFQATT and CDR2 SNEGSKA (reference sequence). For the CDR3, the DNA is TGCAGTGCTAGCAATGGCATCTACAATGAGCAGTTCTTC. It codes for CSASNGIYNEQFF.

The chain combines TRBV10-2 with TRBJ1-4; 7 nucleotides line up with TRBD1. In germline, CDR1 is WSHSY, CDR2 SAAADI. V lost 7 bases to trimming and J lost 5 bases; unmatched junction nucleotides: 4. CDR3 length equals 13 residues. The CDR3 region has the DNA TGCGCCAGCACCGAGGGACAGAATGAAAAACTGTTTTTT. Its translation is CASTEGQNEKLFF.

The chain carries TRBV11-2 and TRBJ2-1; D remains ambiguous. Trimming took off 1 base at V and 6 bases at J, with 1 base between the two ends. The CDR3 contains 11 residues. Per the germline V gene, CDR1 is SGHAT and CDR2 is FQNNGV. This chain's CDR3 is CASSLVNEQFF. The CDR3 nucleotides are TGTGCCAGCAGCTTAGTCAATGAGCAGTTCTTC.

The rearrangement uses TRBV4-1 and TRBJ2-5; D is possibly TRBD1 (6 bases). The CDR3 is 17 residues long. Germline CDR1 is MGHRA and CDR2 is YSYEKL. V was shortened by 4 bases and J by 2 bases, with 20 bases between the two germline ends. CDR3 sequence: CASSLGYSGTPQETQYF. DNA for the CDR3: TGCGCCAGCAGCCTTGGTTATTCCGGGACACCTCAAGAGACCCAGTACTTC.

This clonotype was seen only a few times. The J gene is TRBJ1-1, the V gene TRBV19; no reliable D call. CDR3 length: 12 amino acids. The ends were cut back, 3 bases at V and 11 bases at J, with 13 bases in the middle. Germline values: CDR1 LNHDA, CDR2 SQIVND (reference sequence). CDR3 in amino acids: CASSIPSLKAFF. Written as DNA, the CDR3 is TGTGCCAGTAGTATCCCATCACTGAAGGCTTTCTTT.

This clonotype was picked up a small number of times. This sequence joins TRBV7-2 and TRBJ1-1, with 10 bases identical to TRBD1. Losses at the gene ends were 6 bases for V and 6 bases for J; bases not matched to a gene: 13. This CDR3 spans 16 amino acids. Germline V lookup: CDR1 SGHTA, CDR2 FQGNSA. CDR3 loop: CASRVGVRDRGSEAFF. As DNA, the CDR3 is TGTGCCAGCAGGGTGGGCGTAAGGGACAGGGGATCTGAAGCTTTCTTT.

This rearrangement joins TRBV28 to TRBJ2-5; 8 bases map to TRBD1. Germline loops: CDR1 MDHEN, CDR2 SYDVKM. V was clipped by 3 bases and J by 5 bases; unmatched bases: 8. The CDR3 is 15 amino acids. CDR3 nucleotide sequence: TGTGCCAGCAGTTTGACAGGGGCCGGTGGGGAGACCCAGTACTTC. Protein: CASSLTGAGGETQYF.

This chain links TRBV28 with TRBJ1-3; no clear D. Germline values: CDR1 MDHEN, CDR2 SYDVKM. The CDR3 loop spans 15 amino acids. V dropped 6 bases and J dropped 0 bases, with 12 bases sitting between them. The CDR3, as DNA: TGTGCCAGCAGACCAGACCTTTACTCTGGAAACACCATATATTTT. Protein product: CASRPDLYSGNTIYF.

This clonotype was found a few times. J is TRBJ2-5 and V is TRBV11-2; D perhaps matches TRBD2 (6 bases). This CDR3 is built from 17 residues. V was clipped by 2 bases and J by 2 bases, with 18 bases between them. The germline V gene encodes CDR1 SGHAT and CDR2 FQNNGV. CDR3 in DNA: TGTGCCAGCAGCTTAAACCCCTATGGGGGGAAACAAGAGACCCAGTACTTC. Translating gives CASSLNPYGGKQETQYF. The full variable domain, in which reference TRBV11-2 and TRBJ2-5 provide the parts outside the CDR3, is EAGVAQSPRYKIIEKRQSVAFWCNPISGHATLYWYQQILGQGPKLLIQFQNNGVVDDSQLPKDRFSAERLKGVDSTLKIQPAKLEDSAVYLCASSLNPYGGKQETQYFGPGTRLLVL.